The subject of this entry is one TCR beta chain. No antigen is known for it. The study drew at least one pre-ART and at least two post-ART PBMC samples from every donor. The CDR3 extends over 18 amino acids. Germline V gene lookup returns CDR1 SGHRS and CDR2 YFSETQ. Trimming took 0 bases from V and 4 from J; bases not matched to a gene: 10. This record belongs to a study of long-term antiretroviral therapy in people with HIV. Findings of the study overall: Clones that expanded before ART (that is, prior to treatment) dominated the repertoire at all time points. Information on adherence to ART, viral resistance or therapy changes was unavailable. ART was followed by higher diversity that remained below transplant donor controls.

It was version v3.0 of the immunoSEQ assay that was run at survey level. The table came from immunoSEQ multiplex PCR; TCRdb's copy has only in-frame clones and leaves some out. The sample has about 32,000 clones, about 94% seen once; the top ten hold about 3.6%. Material: unsorted PBMCs, obtained 4.1 years after starting antiretroviral therapy. The gene calls are TRBV5-1 and TRBJ1-1; the match to TRBD1 covers 12 bases. This sequence originates from a woman aged 45-65 years with HIV. CDR3 in amino acids: CASSLGGGTGGARTEAFF. The CDR3 bases are TGCGCCAGCAGCTTGGGGGGAGGGACAGGGGGCGCCCGCACTGAAGCTTTCTTT.